A selection of T cell receptor beta chains follows, all from one sample in a study of T-cell memory formation after mild COVID-19. TCRdb independently ran MiXCR on the 5' RACE reads; one entry per CDR3 protein. The repertoire holds 500,000 to 650,000 distinct CDR3 sequences, about 20% seen once, with roughly 8.3% in the top ten. Sequencing was done on a sample of PBMCs or a T cell subset sorted from them (not recorded which). The receptors originated from an adult woman who had mild COVID-19 (a few samples of this study predate the infection). Cell type and time point are not known. The CDR3 runs from the conserved cysteine through the conserved F or W. D genes are given only for firm matches. Size is omitted from some rows. Given values are once, few, many or a class for expanded clones.

v_gene: TRBV12-3/TRBV12-4; abundance: few; j_gene: TRBJ1-2; d_gene: TRBD1; CDR3nt: TGTGCCAGCAGTTCCTCAGGACAGGGAGGGGGACTTGATGGCTACACCTTC; CDR3aa: CASSSSGQGGGLDGYTF
v_gene: TRBV2; abundance: -; j_gene: TRBJ1-1; d_gene: -; CDR3nt: TGTGCCAGCACTGGGTCCTGGGGCAACACTGAAGCTTTCTTT; CDR3aa: CASTGSWGNTEAFF
v_gene: TRBV12-3/TRBV12-4; abundance: few; j_gene: TRBJ1-4; d_gene: TRBD1; CDR3nt: TGTGCCAGCAGGCTGACAGGGGCTAATGAAAAACTGTTTTTT; CDR3aa: CASRLTGANEKLFF
v_gene: TRBV18; abundance: -; j_gene: TRBJ1-1; d_gene: TRBD1; CDR3nt: TGTGCCAGCTCACCCCGGGACAGCTGGAACACTGAAGCTTTCTTT; CDR3aa: CASSPRDSWNTEAFF
v_gene: TRBV4-2; abundance: -; j_gene: TRBJ2-5; d_gene: -; CDR3nt: TGTGCCAGCAGCCAAGATTGGAGTACTGGCGAGACCCAGTACTTC; CDR3aa: CASSQDWSTGETQYF
v_gene: TRBV12-3/TRBV12-4; abundance: -; j_gene: TRBJ2-7; d_gene: -; CDR3nt: TGTGCCAGCAGTTCGGTAGCCGCCGAGCAGTACTTC; CDR3aa: CASSSVAAEQYF
v_gene: TRBV11-2; abundance: -; j_gene: TRBJ2-3; d_gene: TRBD2; CDR3nt: TGTGCCAGCAGCTCTCGACTAGCGGATCGCACAGATACGCAGTATTTT; CDR3aa: CASSSRLADRTDTQYF
v_gene: TRBV19; abundance: -; j_gene: TRBJ2-7; d_gene: TRBD1; CDR3nt: TGTGCCAGTAGTACCGACAGGGGTCTTTCCTACGAGCAGTACTTC; CDR3aa: CASSTDRGLSYEQYF
v_gene: TRBV24-1; abundance: -; j_gene: TRBJ2-1; d_gene: TRBD2; CDR3nt: TGTGCCACCAGATTCAAACTAGCGGGAGAAGGCCATGAGCAGTTCTTC; CDR3aa: CATRFKLAGEGHEQFF
v_gene: TRBV15; abundance: few; j_gene: TRBJ1-2; d_gene: -; CDR3nt: TGTGCCACCAGTACGGGGGGGTACTATGGCTACACCTTC; CDR3aa: CATSTGGYYGYTF
v_gene: TRBV18; abundance: -; j_gene: TRBJ1-2; d_gene: -; CDR3nt: TGTGCCAGCTCACCAACATGGGGTTCTGCGGGAGGCTACACCTTC; CDR3aa: CASSPTWGSAGGYTF
v_gene: TRBV29-1; abundance: -; j_gene: TRBJ2-7; d_gene: -; CDR3nt: TGCAGCGTTATGGCAGCTACTGGCTACGAGCAGTACTTC; CDR3aa: CSVMAATGYEQYF
v_gene: TRBV4-3; abundance: -; j_gene: TRBJ2-1; d_gene: -; CDR3nt: TGCGCCAGCAGCCAAGATCAGGGCAGGGATGAGCAGTTCTTC; CDR3aa: CASSQDQGRDEQFF
v_gene: TRBV24-1; abundance: -; j_gene: TRBJ2-5; d_gene: TRBD1; CDR3nt: TGTGCCACCAGTGATCCTCAGGGGGCAGAGACCCAGTACTTC; CDR3aa: CATSDPQGAETQYF
v_gene: TRBV5-5; abundance: -; j_gene: TRBJ1-2; d_gene: -; CDR3nt: TGTGCCAGCAGCTTGGTCGCAGGGTCCAACTATGGCTACACCTTC; CDR3aa: CASSLVAGSNYGYTF
v_gene: TRBV6-2/TRBV6-3; abundance: -; j_gene: TRBJ1-4; d_gene: TRBD1; CDR3nt: TGTGCCAGCAGTTACAAGATTGGAGGCACTGGGGACAGGCGAGGGGGCGCGAATAATGAAAAACTGTTTTTT; CDR3aa: CASSYKIGGTGDRRGGANNEKLFF
v_gene: TRBV29-1; abundance: few; j_gene: TRBJ2-1; d_gene: TRBD1; CDR3nt: TGCAGCGCGGACAGGGGATACAATGAGCAGTTCTTC; CDR3aa: CSADRGYNEQFF
v_gene: TRBV9; abundance: few; j_gene: TRBJ1-6; d_gene: TRBD1; CDR3nt: TGTGCCAGCAGCGGGGGGGACAGCTGGTATAATTCACCCCTCCACTTT; CDR3aa: CASSGGDSWYNSPLHF
v_gene: TRBV14; abundance: -; j_gene: TRBJ1-1; d_gene: TRBD1; CDR3nt: TGTGCCAGCAGCCAAGAACAGGGGCCGAACACTGAAGCTTTCTTT; CDR3aa: CASSQEQGPNTEAFF
v_gene: TRBV20-1; abundance: -; j_gene: TRBJ1-2; d_gene: -; CDR3nt: TGCAGTGCTAGGGACATTTATGGCTACACCTTC; CDR3aa: CSARDIYGYTF
v_gene: TRBV20-1; abundance: -; j_gene: TRBJ2-3; d_gene: TRBD2; CDR3nt: TGCAGTGCTAGAGAGCGGGGGGGCGGGTATACGCAGTATTTT; CDR3aa: CSARERGGGYTQYF
v_gene: TRBV5-1; abundance: few; j_gene: TRBJ2-1; d_gene: -; CDR3nt: TGCGCCAGCCGCAGCCGGGAGATTCAGATATACAATGAGCAGTTCTTC; CDR3aa: CASRSREIQIYNEQFF
v_gene: TRBV5-1; abundance: many; j_gene: TRBJ1-1; d_gene: TRBD1; CDR3nt: TGCGCCAGCAGCCTGACAGGGGTGGGGAACACTGAAGCTTTCTTT; CDR3aa: CASSLTGVGNTEAFF
v_gene: TRBV27; abundance: -; j_gene: TRBJ2-7; d_gene: -; CDR3nt: TGTGCCAGCAGTTTATCTTGGGGATTTGGCGAGCAGTACTTC; CDR3aa: CASSLSWGFGEQYF
v_gene: TRBV20-1; abundance: -; j_gene: TRBJ2-6; d_gene: TRBD1; CDR3nt: TGCAGTGCTAGAGCAGGGGGCTCTGGGGCCAACGTCCTGACTTTC; CDR3aa: CSARAGGSGANVLTF
v_gene: TRBV19; abundance: -; j_gene: TRBJ2-7; d_gene: -; CDR3nt: TGTGCCAGTAGTATTGGAGGGGGCAACTACGAGCAGTACTTC; CDR3aa: CASSIGGGNYEQYF
v_gene: TRBV5-6; abundance: few; j_gene: TRBJ1-3; d_gene: -; CDR3nt: TGTGCCAGCAGCAACCGGGAGGGTTACGGTGGAAACACCATATATTTT; CDR3aa: CASSNREGYGGNTIYF
v_gene: TRBV14; abundance: -; j_gene: TRBJ1-6; d_gene: TRBD1; CDR3nt: TGTGCCAGCAGCCCGACAGGGTCTGGATCACCCCTCCACTTT; CDR3aa: CASSPTGSGSPLHF
v_gene: TRBV13; abundance: -; j_gene: TRBJ1-3; d_gene: -; CDR3nt: TGTGCCAGCTCCTTCGCCGGGCAGGGTGTAGGCACCATATATTTT; CDR3aa: CASSFAGQGVGTIYF
v_gene: TRBV4-2; abundance: few; j_gene: TRBJ2-3; d_gene: -; CDR3nt: TGTGCCAGCAGCCAAGATGGTAGCGGATGGGGCACAGATACGCAGTATTTT; CDR3aa: CASSQDGSGWGTDTQYF
v_gene: TRBV25-1; abundance: few; j_gene: TRBJ1-1; d_gene: -; CDR3nt: TGTGCCAGCAGTCGCATCGGGGGAGCTTTCTTT; CDR3aa: CASSRIGGAFF
v_gene: TRBV23-1; abundance: few; j_gene: TRBJ2-1; d_gene: -; CDR3nt: TGCGCCAGCAGTCAAAGCCCGTGGGGGGATTGTTCCCGCCTACTTAACAATGAGCAGTTCTTC; CDR3aa: CASSQSPWGDCSRLLNNEQFF
v_gene: TRBV6-6; abundance: -; j_gene: TRBJ2-5; d_gene: TRBD1; CDR3nt: TGTGCCAGCAGTTCGAGGACAGGGTCGGGGGAGACCCAGTACTTC; CDR3aa: CASSSRTGSGETQYF
v_gene: TRBV4-1; abundance: -; j_gene: TRBJ2-7; d_gene: -; CDR3nt: TGCGCCAGCAGCCAAGATCGCAACGAGCAGTACTTC; CDR3aa: CASSQDRNEQYF
v_gene: TRBV7-3; abundance: -; j_gene: TRBJ2-1; d_gene: -; CDR3nt: TGTGCCAGCAGCCCGCAGGGCGGGGCCCAGGATCTTGAGCAGTTCTTC; CDR3aa: CASSPQGGAQDLEQFF
v_gene: TRBV4-1; abundance: few; j_gene: TRBJ1-2; d_gene: -; CDR3nt: TGCGCCAGCAGCCAAGAGGTGAATTTCGGAGTCCATGGCTACACCTTC; CDR3aa: CASSQEVNFGVHGYTF
v_gene: TRBV3-1; abundance: few; j_gene: TRBJ2-1; d_gene: TRBD2; CDR3nt: TGTGCCAGCAGCCCCCGCGGACTAGCGGGTAGTCAGGATGAGCAGTTCTTC; CDR3aa: CASSPRGLAGSQDEQFF
v_gene: TRBV10-3; abundance: few; j_gene: TRBJ1-5; d_gene: TRBD1; CDR3nt: TGTGCCATCAGCTTCACAGGGGGCATCAGCAATCAGCCCCAGCATTTT; CDR3aa: CAISFTGGISNQPQHF
v_gene: TRBV2; abundance: -; j_gene: TRBJ2-7; d_gene: -; CDR3nt: TGTGCCAGCGGGGCGGCCTCCTACGAGCAGTACTTC; CDR3aa: CASGAASYEQYF
v_gene: TRBV12-3/TRBV12-4; abundance: once; j_gene: TRBJ2-2; d_gene: -; CDR3nt: TGTGCCAGCAGCTGGGGGGTTCCCGGGGAGCTGTTTTTT; CDR3aa: CASSWGVPGELFF